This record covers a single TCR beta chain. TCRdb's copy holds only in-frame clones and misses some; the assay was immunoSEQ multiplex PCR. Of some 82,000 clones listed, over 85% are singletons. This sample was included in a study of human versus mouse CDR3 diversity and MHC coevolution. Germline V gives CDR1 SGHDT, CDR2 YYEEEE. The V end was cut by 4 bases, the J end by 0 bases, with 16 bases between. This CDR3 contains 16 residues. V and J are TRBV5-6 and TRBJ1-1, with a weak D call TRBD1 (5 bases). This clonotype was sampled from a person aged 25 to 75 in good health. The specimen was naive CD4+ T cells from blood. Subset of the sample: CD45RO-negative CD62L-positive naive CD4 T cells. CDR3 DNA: TGTGCCAGCAGCCCAGGGACTCCACCCCTGAACACTGAAGCTTTCTTT. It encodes CASSPGTPPLNTEAFF. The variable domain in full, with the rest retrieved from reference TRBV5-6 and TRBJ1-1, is DAGVTQSPTHLIKTRGQQVTLRCSPKSGHDTVSWYQQALGQGPQFIFQYYEEEERQRGNFPDRFSGHQFPNYSSELNVNALLLGDSALYLCASSPGTPPLNTEAFFGQGTRLTVV.